This entry describes one T cell receptor (beta chain). Its antigen is as yet unknown. The data belong to a study of beta chain features in type 1 diabetes. As every portion of the isolated RNA was reverse transcribed, the sequencing read expressed TCRB transcripts. The method was immunoSEQ multiplex PCR; TCRdb's version includes in-frame clones alone and lacks a portion of them. The sample carries around 430,000 clones, around 30% recorded once. The CDR3 is made up of 16 amino acids. Germline lookup yields CDR1 SGHRS and CDR2 YFSETQ. Trimming at V came to 5 bases and at J to 6 bases, leaving 8 bases not matched to a gene. Study observations and caveats: Any PCR bias toward short templates would affect both groups alike. Type 1 diabetes patients had VDJ junctions that carried fewer insertions and more deletions. When Type 1 diabetes patients were examined, their TCRB CDR3s proved moderately but significantly shorter in all four CD4+ subsets.

The chain employs TRBV5-1 and TRBJ2-1; 13 positions match TRBD2. Sample: naive CD4+ T cells from blood. The sequence came from a man in his late teens or twenties in good health. CDR3 residues: CASRSGLAGVSNEQFF. Written as DNA, the CDR3 is TGCGCCAGCAGGTCTGGACTAGCGGGAGTAAGCAATGAGCAGTTCTTC.